This T cell receptor (beta chain) was identified in a study of cytomegalovirus exposure and HLA in healthy donors. Whole-study results and caveats: Sequencing likely generated an artifact that appeared as a cluster of highly shared sequence variants.

As regards this clone: The antigen is undetermined.

The PCR employed 60 Vbeta primers together with 13 Jbeta primers. This table comes from immunoSEQ multiplex PCR, and its TCRdb copy is limited to in-frame clones, with some not included. The table records approximately 140,000 clones, 80% of them present only once. Between the trimmed V and J ends, which lost 1 base and 4 bases, there was a span of 10 bases. This CDR3 contains 14 residues. Germline values: CDR1 SGHTA, CDR2 FQGNSA. The TCR comes from a man in his forties in good health and CMV-seropositive. This chain links TRBV7-2 with TRBJ1-2; D perhaps matches TRBD1 (6 bases). The sample comprised PBMCs. CDR3 nucleotide sequence: TGTGCCAGCAGCTTAGGGGGGCAGACCTATGGCTACACCTTC. Encoded protein: CASSLGGQTYGYTF.